Each of the 2 T cell receptor beta chains below was sequenced from the same sample in a study of T cell repertoires in cytomegalovirus infection. TCRdb used MiXCR to reprocess the reads, holding one entry per CDR3 protein. The repertoire holds roughly 78,000 distinct CDR3 sequences, with 35% to 45% as singletons. These receptors have no identified antigens. The sample in question was CD8+ T cells from cultured PBMCs, obtained from culture after CMV antigen stimulation. All receptors derive from a human donor in good health (CMV status not recorded). Some clones in this sample may be carry-over from other donors' samples.

This chain joins TRBV20-1 and TRBJ2-7; weak D call: TRBD1 (5 bases). Trimming took off 1 base at V and 2 bases at J, with 12 bases between the two ends. Germline V gene sequence: CDR1 DFQATT, CDR2 SNEGSKA (reference sequence). This CDR3 has 14 residues. CDR3 nucleotides: TGCAGTGCTAGAGGGTACAGGAATACCTACGAGCAGTACTTC. This gives the protein CSARGYRNTYEQYF.

The sample holds many counts of this clonotype. The chain carries TRBV4-1 and TRBJ2-2, with D perhaps TRBD1 or TRBD2 (5 bases each). This CDR3 contains 18 residues. Germline V CDR1 and CDR2: MGHRA, YSYEKL. V was clipped by 2 bases and J by 1 base, with 17 bases between them. In DNA, the CDR3 is TGCGCCAGCAGCCAATACCCCCCGGGGACCCAGAACACCGGGGAGCTGTTTTTT. Protein sequence: CASSQYPPGTQNTGELFF.